This is a list of T cell receptor beta chains from one sample in a study of blood T cell repertoires in COVID-19. The table came from immunoSEQ multiplex PCR; TCRdb's copy has only in-frame clones and leaves some out. The sample contains around 170,000 clones, around 85% of which appear only once. The specimen sequenced was peripheral blood. The receptor set was obtained from an older woman with acute or convalescent COVID-19. The CDR3 runs from the conserved cysteine through the conserved F or W. D genes are given only for firm matches. Size tells how often a clone was seen (once, few, many) or the class of an expanded clone, and some rows leave it out.

clone_size | j_call | d_call | v_call | cdr3_aa | cdr3_nt
. | TRBJ2-1 | . | TRBV10-3 | CAISESAAEQFF | TGTGCCATCAGTGAGTCTGCGGCAGAGCAGTTCTTC
. | TRBJ2-5 | TRBD1 | TRBV4-3 | CASSQGTGVQETQYF | TGCGCCAGCAGCCAAGGGACAGGAGTCCAAGAGACCCAGTACTTC
. | TRBJ1-2 | . | TRBV7-2 | CASSPSHRDGYTF | TGTGCCAGCAGCCCATCCCACAGGGATGGCTACACCTTC
. | TRBJ1-2 | TRBD1 | TRBV6-5 | CASRTGGFNYGYTF | TGTGCCAGCAGAACAGGGGGTTTTAACTATGGCTACACCTTC
. | TRBJ1-5 | . | TRBV2 | CASSVQGFQPQHF | TGTGCCAGCAGTGTCCAGGGCTTTCAGCCCCAGCATTTT
. | TRBJ2-1 | TRBD2 | TRBV18 | CASSQQGLAGSPSNEQFF | TGTGCCAGCTCACAACAGGGACTAGCGGGATCGCCTTCCAATGAGCAGTTCTTC
. | TRBJ2-1 | TRBD1 | TRBV19 | CASSLDPPGTGGYNEQFF | TGTGCCAGTAGTCTCGACCCTCCCGGGACAGGGGGCTACAATGAGCAGTTCTTC
. | TRBJ1-4 | . | TRBV6-5 | CASSSPRTGLVEKLFF | TGTGCCAGCAGTTCCCCCCGCACGGGGTTAGTTGAAAAACTGTTTTTT
. | TRBJ2-7 | . | TRBV6-5 | CASSYSMGRNSYEQYF | TGTGCCAGCAGTTACTCGATGGGGAGGAACTCCTACGAGCAGTACTTC
. | TRBJ1-6 | . | TRBV7-3 | CASSSTAGNSPLHF | TGTGCCAGCAGCTCCACGGCAGGAAACTCACCCCTCCACTTT
. | TRBJ2-4 | . | TRBV28 | CASSAGWNIQYF | TGTGCCAGCAGTGCGGGTTGGAACATTCAGTACTTC
. | TRBJ1-3 | TRBD1 | TRBV7-9 | CASGKTGAGDTIYF | TGTGCCAGCGGAAAGACAGGGGCTGGGGACACCATATATTTT
. | TRBJ2-1 | TRBD2 | TRBV5-6 | CASSLGLAGGPKNEQFF | TGTGCCAGCAGCTTGGGACTAGCGGGAGGGCCTAAAAATGAGCAGTTCTTC
. | TRBJ1-2 | . | TRBV7-2 | CASSLEGVTYGYTF | TGTGCCAGCAGCTTAGAAGGGGTGACCTATGGCTACACCTTC
. | TRBJ2-7 | . | TRBV6-5 | CASSYLGHSEQYF | TGTGCCAGCAGTTACCTAGGACATTCCGAGCAGTACTTC
. | TRBJ1-2 | . | TRBV10-2 | CASSEFQGNYGYTF | TGCGCCAGCAGTGAGTTTCAGGGTAACTATGGCTACACCTTC
. | TRBJ1-6 | . | TRBV10-3 | CAIKGGGLSPLHF | TGTGCCATCAAAGGAGGAGGACTTTCACCCCTCCACTTT
. | TRBJ1-6 | . | TRBV28 | CASLSSYNSPLHF | TGTGCCAGCCTCAGCTCCTATAATTCACCCCTCCACTTT
. | TRBJ2-7 | . | TRBV7-2 | CASSLDLVGYEQYF | TGTGCCAGCAGCTTAGACCTAGTAGGTTACGAGCAGTACTTC
. | TRBJ2-7 | . | TRBV9 | CASSGQSYEQYF | TGTGCCAGCAGCGGACAGAGCTACGAGCAGTACTTC
. | TRBJ1-5 | TRBD1 | TRBV19 | CASSSGQRHQPQHF | TGTGCCAGTAGTTCGGGACAGCGCCATCAGCCCCAGCATTTT
. | TRBJ2-3 | TRBD1 | TRBV7-9 | CASSLLDRTDTQYF | TGTGCCAGCAGCTTGTTGGACAGGACAGATACGCAGTATTTT
. | TRBJ2-6 | . | TRBV3-1/TRBV3-2 | CASSRSGSGANVLTF | TGTGCCAGCAGCCGGTCGGGGTCTGGGGCCAACGTCCTGACTTTC
. | TRBJ1-2 | TRBD1 | TRBV7-9 | CASSSFRAGGDYGYTF | TGTGCCAGCAGCTCGTTTAGGGCAGGGGGCGATTATGGCTACACCTTC
. | TRBJ1-1 | . | TRBV6-2/TRBV6-3 | CASRRLLSGTRNTEAFF | TGTGCCAGCCGCCGCCTCTTGTCCGGGACACGGAACACTGAAGCTTTCTTT
. | TRBJ1-4 | . | TRBV5-8 | CASSSLGDPNEKLFF | TGTGCCAGCAGCTCGCTGGGAGACCCAAATGAAAAACTGTTTTTT
. | TRBJ2-1 | . | TRBV11-2 | CASSLVTAYNEQFF | TGTGCCAGCAGCTTAGTAACGGCCTACAATGAGCAGTTCTTC
. | TRBJ1-5 | TRBD1 | TRBV7-2 | CASSSPGTGNQPQHF | TGTGCCAGCAGCTCACCCGGGACAGGCAATCAGCCCCAGCATTTT
. | TRBJ2-1 | . | TRBV19 | CASSNRVGYNEQFF | TGTGCCAGTAGTAACAGGGTTGGGTACAATGAGCAGTTCTTC
. | TRBJ2-5 | TRBD2 | TRBV7-6 | CASSLATSGTYQETQYF | TGTGCCAGCAGCTTAGCCACTAGCGGGACGTACCAAGAGACCCAGTACTTC
. | TRBJ1-1 | TRBD1 | TRBV6-5 | CASKPGQREKAFF | TGTGCCAGCAAGCCGGGACAGCGAGAGAAAGCTTTCTTT
. | TRBJ1-5 | . | TRBV28 | CASSPPGGNQPQHF | TGTGCCAGCAGTCCGCCGGGGGGCAATCAGCCCCAGCATTTT
. | TRBJ1-1 | . | TRBV6-5 | CASNISPGCTEAFF | TGTGCCAGCAATATCTCTCCCGGGTGCACTGAAGCTTTCTTT
. | TRBJ1-2 | . | TRBV6-6 | CASSPQDYGYTF | TGTGCCAGCTCCCCTCAGGACTATGGCTACACCTTC
. | TRBJ1-6 | TRBD1 | TRBV2 | CASTFTGALNSPLHF | TGTGCCAGCACTTTCACAGGGGCTCTCAATTCACCCCTCCACTTT
. | TRBJ2-2 | . | TRBV7-6 | CASSLEAGGSSHTGELFF | TGTGCCAGCAGCTTAGAAGCGGGTGGTAGCTCTCACACCGGGGAGCTGTTTTTT
. | TRBJ1-2 | . | TRBV28 | CASSPGSRDYGYTF | TGTGCCAGCAGTCCTGGTTCGCGCGACTATGGCTACACCTTC
. | TRBJ2-1 | . | TRBV7-9 | CASSLRGNEQFF | TGTGCCAGCAGCTTACGGGGCAATGAGCAGTTCTTC
. | TRBJ1-1 | . | TRBV28 | CASSHLRNTEAFF | TGTGCCAGCAGTCACCTCAGGAACACTGAAGCTTTCTTT
. | TRBJ2-3 | . | TRBV5-1 | CASSFRSGSTDTQYF | TGCGCCAGCAGCTTCCGCTCGGGAAGCACAGATACGCAGTATTTT
once | TRBJ2-2 | TRBD1 | TRBV7-8 | CASSLLRGKNTGELFF | TGTGCCAGCAGCTTGCTCAGGGGGAAGAACACCGGGGAGCTGTTTTTT
. | TRBJ1-6 | . | TRBV11-1 | CASSSGIQVPLHF | TGTGCCAGCAGCTCGGGGATCCAAGTTCCCCTCCACTTT
. | TRBJ2-2 | TRBD2 | TRBV28 | CASRTSPSGELFF | TGTGCCAGCAGGACTAGCCCGAGCGGGGAGCTGTTTTTT
. | TRBJ1-2 | TRBD1 | TRBV7-2 | CASSLGQGNYGYTF | TGTGCCAGCAGCTTAGGACAGGGCAACTATGGCTACACCTTC
. | TRBJ2-3 | TRBD2 | TRBV18 | CASSPFLAGTDTQYF | TGTGCCAGCTCACCATTTCTAGCGGGCACAGATACGCAGTATTTT